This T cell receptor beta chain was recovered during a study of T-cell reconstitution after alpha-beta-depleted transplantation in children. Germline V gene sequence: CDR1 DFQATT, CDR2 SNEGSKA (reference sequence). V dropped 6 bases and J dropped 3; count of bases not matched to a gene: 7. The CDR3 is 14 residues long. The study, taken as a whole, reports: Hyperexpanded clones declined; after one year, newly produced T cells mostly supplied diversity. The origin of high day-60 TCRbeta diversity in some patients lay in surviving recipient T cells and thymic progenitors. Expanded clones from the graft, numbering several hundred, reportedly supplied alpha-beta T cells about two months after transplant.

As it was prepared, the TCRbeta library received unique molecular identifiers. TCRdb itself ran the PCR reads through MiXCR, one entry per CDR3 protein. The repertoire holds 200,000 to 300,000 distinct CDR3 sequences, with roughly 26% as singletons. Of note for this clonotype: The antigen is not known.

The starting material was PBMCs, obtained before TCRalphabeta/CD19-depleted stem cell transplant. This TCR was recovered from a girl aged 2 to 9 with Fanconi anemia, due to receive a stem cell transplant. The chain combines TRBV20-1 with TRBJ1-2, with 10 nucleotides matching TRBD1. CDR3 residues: CSARDRGFDYGYTF. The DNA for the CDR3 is TGCAGTGCAAGGGACAGGGGTTTTGACTATGGCTACACCTTC.